This record concerns one T cell receptor beta chain sequence. Its antigen target is currently unknown. One base away there is no much larger clone; base qualities are not given. CD8 naive samples were obtained by positive selection for CCR7 among CD45RO-negative cells, yielding a CD45RA+CCR7+ population from which TemRA cells were excluded. Donors were healthy HIV-negative adults with no recently reported acute infections or vaccinations. Only Caucasian adults living in Nashville, Tennessee, USA were represented among the donors. Blood was collected by leukapheresis, and PBMCs were isolated by Ficoll-Histopaque density gradient centrifugation and then cryopreserved in liquid nitrogen vapor phase. Analytical flow cytometry was used to check the purity and quantity of each magnetically sorted T cell population. Each sorted fraction had its genomic DNA isolated and then quantified by UV absorbance on a Nanodrop 2000c.

The data are from a study of shared clonotypes between healthy human individuals (dated by TCRdb to the early 2020s). In the study overall: Three men and a couple of women, aged 18 to 49 years, made up the cohort. For each donor, three plates each were used for CD4 naive and CD4 memory, two plates were used for CD8 naive, and one plate was used for CD8 memory. Blood TCR repertoires of a handful of healthy adults were deeply sequenced to estimate repertoire size and the extent of clonotype sharing between individuals. To increase sequencing depth and limit assay-specific biases, TCR repertoire library preparation and sequencing were carried out by different laboratories using diverse techniques. Each donor's leukapheresis produced roughly between roughly 0.94 and 9.5 billion PBMCs.

Paper-wide results and their limitations: Pairwise subsampling led to the expectation that sequencing depth would affect the degree of clonotype sharing among donors. Sampling was limited to blood, and TCR repertoires in tissue likely differ from TCR repertoires in blood. Larger estimated clonotype richness was generally found for naive subsets than for memory subsets. Rarefaction of sorted-subset datasets indicated incomplete sequencing despite the large sequencing depth. Across several donors, roughly 5% of naive CD4, 3% to 4% of naive CD8, 2.3% of memory CD4, and roughly 0.41% of memory CD8 clonotypes were shared. Clonotypes shared by all four sorted-subset donors showed higher generation probabilities than non-shared clonotypes. Because the study included only a small number of donors, the genetic and exposure-history diversity represented was limited.

Using the deep immunoSEQ assay, TCR CDR3 regions were amplified from genomic DNA by multiplex PCR. Genomic DNA extracted from each cell subset was distributed evenly over all wells of several immunoSEQ 96-well plates, and each plate served as one replicate. Each replicate PCR for sorted subsets received around 200 ng genomic DNA, equal to some 32,000 T cell genomes. Purified libraries were quantified with a Qubit 3.0 fluorometer, sized on a Bioanalyzer 2100, and re-quantified with the KAPA Library Quantification kit. Every immunoSEQ 96-well plate was sequenced on a separate single-read 150-cycle Illumina NextSeq 550 flow cell. Processing in the source paper ran as follows. Because only junctional sequences without quality scores were contained in the immunoSEQ output, filtering matching that applied to full-length reads could not be performed. To assign V/J genes and CDR3, sequences were annotated using PyIR, a Python wrapper for IgBLAST v1.9, with IMGT germline references. Reads were filtered out if the reads had weak V/J assignments (E-value above 1e-6), no CDR3, stop codons, out-of-frame junctions, or ambiguous translated residues. A V3J clonotype was defined by an identical inferred V gene, J gene, and CDR3 amino acid sequence. Percentage overlap between repertoires was calculated by dividing the number of shared unique clonotypes by the size of the smaller repertoire. Repertoire richness was assessed with RTK rarefaction, the Chao1 estimator, and Recon v2.1 estimates of unobserved clonotypes. Generation probabilities for all TCRbeta clonotypes obtained by the gDNA method from several donors were computed using OLGA. Entries here come from immuneACCESS through TCRdb and include only in-frame sequences with V and J called. Some clones fail to appear in such tables; in the studies checked, an unresolved V gene covers under half of the shortfall, and the cause of the remainder is unknown. V, J and clone size derive from that table, while D and trimming were established from the DNA sequence. The table for this sample lists roughly 590,000 clones; about 95% of them were counted only once. The ten largest clonotypes hold 0.11% of the sample.

The CDR3, from cysteine to phenylalanine, totals 16 residues. CDR3 DNA is the only sequence kept; it has 48 bases, read in frame from the first base. V lost 3 bases and J lost 3 bases; the stretch between them is 14 bases long. CDR1 and CDR2, looked up from the germline V gene (reference sequence), are LNHDA and SQIVND. The chain is assembled from TRBV19 and TRBJ2-2; the D gene is perhaps TRBD1, on 6 matching bases. The sequence was collected from a woman aged 30 to 39 in good health. Material: naive CD8+ T cells sorted from blood. The cell subset or site label for this specimen denotes: CD45RA+CCR7+. For the CDR3, the sequence is CASSIYRVVDTGELFF. The nucleotide sequence reads as follows: TGTGCCAGTAGTATCTACAGGGTAGTGGACACCGGGGAGCTGTTTTTT.